The TCR beta chain described here comes from a study of T cell responses to AZD1222 COVID-19 vaccine (dated by TCRdb to the early 2020s). Notes on the research overall: TCR sequencing was performed for roughly 250 trial participants, of whom around 210 were given two doses of AZD1222 and about 25 were given two doses of MenACWY control vaccine. Trial participants were enrolled into age subgroups of 18-55, 56-69 and 70-plus years, which contained 148, 28 and 57 TCR-sequenced participants, respectively.

The time point label corresponds to: baseline before first vaccination. In the paper's terms, the treatment or condition label means: meningococcal conjugate vaccine given as trial control. Vaccinee samples came from UK trials COV001 and COV002, including a single-blind randomized controlled phase 2/3 trial of AZD1222 (ChAdOx1 nCoV-19) in healthy adults. For TCRbeta chain sequencing, PBMC samples were collected from trial participants at day 0 and at day 28 after the second dose. Notes on this clone: Its antigen is not yet known. A single base separates this from a much larger clone, so it may be a read error.

On the study overall, not on this receptor specifically: Vaccine-associated CD4 TCRs spanned the whole spike protein, with dominant responses in regions 160-218 and 743-854. In the small 56-69-year group, the increase in depth fell short of significance, most likely because of low power. Nearly half of unique spike-specific TCRs reportedly recognized epitopes outside regions mutated in the B.1.351 and B.1.1.7 variants. No day 14 peak-response samples were available, so repertoires were characterized only after the peak T cell response. A significant rise in spike-specific TCR breadth and depth was observed after two AZD1222 doses relative to day 0 and relative to MenACWY recipients. Participants were mostly white British, with more females than males. The authors suggested clonal diversity may have been underestimated. Conclusions about previously exposed vaccinees are limited, since just a handful of AZD1222 recipients were seropositive for SARS-CoV-2 at baseline.

The CDR3 regions of human TCRbeta chains were analyzed by immunosequencing. The authors processed their data as follows. TCRs in the repertoires were matched against a reference library of SARS-CoV-2-specific TCRs that had been generated with the MIRA antigen-specificity platform. Breadth meant the fraction of unique TCRs that were SARS-CoV-2-associated, whereas depth meant the fraction of total T cells that were SARS-CoV-2-associated. Each spike-specific TCR was assigned to its reactive spike region and to a CD4 or CD8 class using the MIRA data. Log10-transformed breadth and depth values were compared by one-way ANOVA with Sidak's multiple comparisons tests. Sourced from immuneACCESS, this table was stored by TCRdb with only in-frame sequences that have V and J called. A share of the clones is absent; for the studies checked, an unresolved V gene accounts for under half, and the remainder has no known explanation. For V, J and clone size, that table is used; D and trimming come from the DNA. Here the sample has 80,000 or so clones; about 90% occur a single time. The ten largest clones represent less than 5.5% of the sample.

This receptor was obtained from an adult in good health. The sample consisted of peripheral blood, taken on day 0 of MenACWY control vaccination.

CDR3 region: CASSLGGNEQFF. The sequenced DNA: TGTGCCAGCAGCTTGGGGGGGAATGAGCAGTTCTTC. The sequence links TRBV5-6 to TRBJ2-1; the D segment may tentatively be TRBD1 or TRBD2, each giving 5 matched bases. V is cut by 0 bases and J by 7 bases, and the space between the germline ends is 5 bases. The CDR3 spans 12 residues, from the cysteine through the phenylalanine. The read is trimmed to its CDR3 DNA, 36 bases read in frame from base 1. Via the germline V gene, CDR1 is SGHDT and CDR2 YYEEEE.